The 31 T cell receptor beta chains presented below share a single source sample, sequenced in a study of T cell responses to AZD1222 COVID-19 vaccine (dated by TCRdb to the early 2020s). Library preparation used the immunoSEQ multiplex PCR assay. The table comes from immuneACCESS by way of TCRdb, which keeps in-frame sequences with V and J called. Part of the clones is missing from these tables; in studies checked, under half for an unresolved V gene and the rest for unknown reasons. The table for this sample lists 120,000 to 150,000 clones; roughly 88% of them were counted only once. Approximately 2.3% of the sample lies in the top ten. Interpreted using the paper, the time point label stands for: baseline before first vaccination. The sequencing used peripheral blood, collected on day 0 of AZD1222 vaccination. These TCRs come from an adult in good health.

This clone appeared a single time. The rearrangement joins TRBV18 to TRBJ1-5; 7 positions match TRBD1. The germline V gene has CDR1 KGHSH and CDR2 LQKENI. V gave up 3 bases and J gave up 5 bases; unmatched junction bases: 7. CDR3 length: 15 amino acids. The chain's CDR3 is CASSPTGMEYQPQHF. The CDR3 DNA follows: TGTGCCAGCTCACCGACAGGGATGGAGTATCAGCCCCAGCATTTT.

The chain joins TRBV10-1 to TRBJ1-3; no reliable D call. The CDR3 has 12 amino acids. CDR1 and CDR2 (germline): WNHNN, SYGVQD (reference sequence). V was cut by 2 bases and J by 5 bases, with 4 bases left in between. This chain's CDR3 is CASSERRNTIYF. The CDR3, as DNA: TGCGCCAGCAGTGAGCGGAGAAACACCATATATTTT.

The chain is built from TRBV7-3 and TRBJ2-3, with TRBD1 matching 7 bases. With V trimmed by 4 bases and J by 5 bases, 15 bases remained unmatched. Looked up from germline, CDR1 is SGHTA and CDR2 is FQGTGA. This CDR3 has 17 amino acids. The CDR3 here is CASSSHRRTGRQDTQYF. For the CDR3, the DNA is TGTGCCAGCAGCTCCCATCGTCGGACAGGCCGGCAAGATACGCAGTATTTT.

The chain joins TRBV19 to TRBJ1-5; the D gene is possibly TRBD1 (6 bases). Germline assignment: CDR1 LNHDA and CDR2 SQIVND (reference sequence). The CDR3 contains 15 residues. Trimming removed 1 base from V and 4 bases from J, with 11 bases in between. The CDR3 is CASSIVGTPNQPQHF. For the CDR3, the DNA is TGTGCCAGTAGTATAGTCGGGACACCTAATCAGCCCCAGCATTTT.

V and J are TRBV6-5 and TRBJ1-4; D gene unclear. The length of the CDR3 is 15 residues. V was trimmed by 5 bases and J by 0 bases, leaving 10 bases between them. Germline-derived CDR1 and CDR2 are MNHEY and SVGAGI. The CDR3 nucleotides read TGTGCCAGCAGTCCCCGGTTTGCAACTAATGAAAAACTGTTTTTT. This codes for CASSPRFATNEKLFF.

This chain joins TRBV5-4 and TRBJ2-1, with D maybe TRBD2 (5 bases). Trimming removed 2 bases at V and 6 bases at J, with 27 bases between. The CDR3 runs to 19 residues. Germline assignment: CDR1 SGHNT and CDR2 YYREEE (reference sequence). The CDR3 DNA follows: TGTGCCAGCAGCTTCGGGGAGCCCTACAGTAATAGTCAAGGCAATGAGCAGTTCTTC. Translated, it gives CASSFGEPYSNSQGNEQFF.

This chain links TRBV25-1 with TRBJ1-6, with D perhaps TRBD1 (5 bases). This CDR3 spans 16 amino acids. V gave up 4 bases and J gave up 2 bases, with 12 bases separating them. The germline CDR1 and CDR2 sequences are MGHDK and SYGVNS. This CDR3 is CASSGGPRPYNSPLHF. For the CDR3, the DNA is TGTGCCAGCAGTGGGGGACCCCGACCCTATAATTCACCCCTCCACTTT.

Comments on this clone: The junction departs from the called germline gene at one end, perhaps through a read error. The chain couples TRBV12-3 or TRBV12-4 to TRBJ2-5; D ambiguous. The length of the CDR3 is 13 residues. The chain's CDR3 is CASTFLEGEAQYF. In DNA, the CDR3 is TGTGCCAGCACCTTTCTGGAAGGAGAGGCCCAGTACTTC.

The chain employs TRBV20-1 and TRBJ1-1; TRBD1 agrees at 9 bases. This CDR3 spans 11 amino acids. CDR1 is DFQATT and CDR2 is SNEGSKA in the germline V gene (reference sequence). Trimming removed 5 bases from V and 10 bases from J; junction bases left unmatched: 5. The CDR3 sequence is CSAGQGRRAFF. CDR3 DNA sequence: TGCAGTGCTGGACAGGGGAGAAGAGCTTTCTTT.

This clone has only one observation. This chain joins TRBV12-3 or TRBV12-4 and TRBJ1-1, with 7 bases matching TRBD1. The CDR3 is 13 residues long. V was clipped by 1 base and J by 8 bases; unmatched bases: 4. This CDR3 is CASSLGTGAEAFF. The CDR3 coding sequence is TGTGCCAGCAGTTTAGGAACAGGGGCGGAAGCTTTCTTT.

This clone appeared a single time. For the CDR3, the DNA is TGTGCCAGCAGCCAACTAGGGACAGGAATCACTGAAGCTTTCTTT. Amino acids: CASSQLGTGITEAFF. The rearrangement uses TRBV14 and TRBJ1-1; 8 positions match TRBD1. Germline lookup yields CDR1 SGHDN and CDR2 FVKESK. The V segment lost 2 bases and the J segment 4 bases; nucleotides outside the gene matches: 6. The CDR3 runs to 15 residues.

The chain combines TRBV6-2 or TRBV6-3 with TRBJ2-7, with D perhaps TRBD2 (6 bases). The CDR3 spans 16 residues. Looked up from germline, CDR1 is MNHEY and CDR2 is SVGEGT. Trimming cost V 4 bases and J 0 bases, with 16 bases left between them. Here the CDR3 reads CASSSHSPGSSYEQYF. Here the CDR3 DNA reads TGTGCCAGCAGTTCCCACTCCCCCGGGAGCTCCTACGAGCAGTACTTC.

This chain links TRBV11-2 with TRBJ2-7; the D is unclear. Germline CDR1 and CDR2: SGHAT and FQNNGV. The V end lost 5 bases, the J end lost 2 bases, and 10 bases lay between the germline ends. The CDR3 is 13 amino acids. CDR3: CASSPPITYEQYF. The CDR3, as DNA: TGTGCCAGCAGCCCCCCTATCACCTACGAGCAGTACTTC. The variable domain in full, with the rest retrieved from reference TRBV11-2 and TRBJ2-7, is EAGVAQSPRYKIIEKRQSVAFWCNPISGHATLYWYQQILGQGPKLLIQFQNNGVVDDSQLPKDRFSAERLKGVDSTLKIQPAKLEDSAVYLCASSPPITYEQYFGPGTRLTVT.

The rearrangement uses TRBV2 and TRBJ2-1; TRBD1 is a possible D gene (5 bases). The V gene's germline CDR1 is SNHLY and CDR2 FYNNEI. The CDR3 is 13 amino acids. V was pared by 1 base and J by 8 bases, with 9 bases between. DNA of the CDR3: TGTGCCAGCAGTGAAGGCAGGGCCCATGAGCAGTTCTTC. Its protein product is CASSEGRAHEQFF.

The rearrangement joins TRBV19 to TRBJ1-1; D unclear. CDR3 length equals 14 residues. V was clipped by 6 bases and J by 2 bases, with 13 bases between them. From germline, CDR1 is LNHDA and CDR2 SQIVND (reference sequence). The CDR3 DNA reads TGTGCCAGTAGCCCATCGACACTTAACACTGAAGCTTTCTTT. Its protein is CASSPSTLNTEAFF.

In nucleotides, the CDR3 is TGCAGTGCTAGTACAGCTAACTATGGCTACACCTTC. Protein: CSASTANYGYTF. This rearrangement joins TRBV20-1 to TRBJ1-2, with no clear D. From germline, CDR1 is DFQATT and CDR2 SNEGSKA (reference sequence). V was cut by 3 bases and J by 0 bases, with 5 bases left in between. The CDR3 covers 12 residues.

The genes are TRBV28 and TRBJ1-2, with a possible D match to TRBD1 (6 bases). V lost 6 bases to trimming and J lost 8 bases, with 16 bases between them. Germline values: CDR1 MDHEN, CDR2 SYDVKM. The CDR3 is made up of 13 amino acids. CDR3 in DNA: TGTGCCAGCAGATCGGGGGCCCTTCCAGGCTACACCTTC. Translation: CASRSGALPGYTF.

The chain is built from TRBV7-6 and TRBJ1-1; D possibly corresponds to TRBD1 (5 bases). Germline CDR1 SGHVS, CDR2 FNYEAQ. V was trimmed by 1 base and J by 3 bases, leaving 18 bases between them. The CDR3 has 17 residues. CDR3 sequence (DNA): TGTGCCAGCAGCTTAGATTTGGTGGGCAGGGTGCACACTGAAGCTTTCTTT. Encoded protein: CASSLDLVGRVHTEAFF.

V and J are TRBV5-1 and TRBJ1-1, with 7 bases lining up with TRBD1. Germline CDR1 reads SGHRS; CDR2 reads YFSETQ. The CDR3 is 13 residues long. V was pared by 7 bases and J by 5 bases, with 8 bases of the junction left unmatched. The CDR3: CASGRTGGTEAFF. DNA of the CDR3: TGCGCCAGCGGTCGGACAGGAGGAACTGAAGCTTTCTTT.

V and J are TRBV2 and TRBJ2-5; 8 nucleotides agree with TRBD2. Looked up from germline, CDR1 is SNHLY and CDR2 is FYNNEI. Unmatched junction bases numbered 3, after V lost 6 bases and J lost 0 bases. This CDR3 is built from 14 residues. The CDR3 DNA reads TGTGCCAGCAGGCTAGCGGGCTACCAAGAGACCCAGTACTTC. It encodes CASRLAGYQETQYF. Filled out from reference TRBV2 and TRBJ2-5, the complete variable domain reads EPEVTQTPSHQVTQMGQEVILRCVPISNHLYFYWYRQILGQKVEFLVSFYNNEISEKSEIFDDQFSVERPDGSNFTLKIRSTKLEDSAMYFCASRLAGYQETQYFGPGTRLLVL.

The chain uses TRBV5-6 and TRBJ1-5; D is ambiguous. The CDR3 runs to 13 residues. CDR1 is SGHDT, CDR2 YYEEEE, per germline. V was clipped by 0 bases and J by 6 bases, with 7 bases between them. CDR3 nucleotides: TGTGCCAGCAGCTTGGGGGCAGTTCAGCCCCAGCATTTT. Translating it yields CASSLGAVQPQHF.

The chain is built from TRBV27 and TRBJ1-3; a weak D match, TRBD1 (5 bases). Germline V CDR1 and CDR2: MNHEY, SMNVEV (reference sequence). CDR3 length: 15 amino acids. Deletions cut 6 bases from V and 0 bases from J, with 12 bases between. The CDR3, as DNA: TGTGCCAGCAGCCCGGGACCGTACTCTGGAAACACCATATATTTT. Protein product: CASSPGPYSGNTIYF.

The chain has TRBV27 and TRBJ1-1; D gene unclear. Trimming left V 2 bases short and J 0 bases short, with 4 bases between. The CDR3 extends over 13 amino acids. Germline assignment: CDR1 MNHEY and CDR2 SMNVEV (reference sequence). The CDR3 DNA reads as TGTGCCAGCAGTTTAGGGCTGAACACTGAAGCTTTCTTT. It specifies CASSLGLNTEAFF.

The chain combines TRBV7-6 with TRBJ2-1, with 8 bases aligning to TRBD2. Trimming cost V 2 bases and J 4 bases; bases outside gene matches: 4. The CDR3 is 15 residues long. From germline, CDR1 is SGHVS and CDR2 FNYEAQ. The DNA for the CDR3 is TGTGCCAGCAGCTTACCGGGACTAGGTTACAATGAGCAGTTCTTC. This gives the protein CASSLPGLGYNEQFF.

This sequence joins TRBV3-1 (or the pseudogene TRBV3-2) and TRBJ1-2; possible D gene TRBD1, 5 bases. This CDR3 has 14 amino acids. Germline CDR1 and CDR2: LGHDT and YNNKEL (reference sequence). V lost 0 bases to trimming and J lost 8 bases, with 13 bases between them. The CDR3 DNA sequence: TGTGCCAGCAGCCAAGATATCTCAGGGCTCGGCTACACCTTC. Protein: CASSQDISGLGYTF.

This chain connects TRBV11-2 to TRBJ2-1; TRBD2 agrees at 7 bases. The V and J ends lost 1 base and 0 bases, in that order; junction bases with no gene match: 6. The CDR3 length is 17 residues. CDR1 is SGHAT and CDR2 is FQNNGV in the germline V gene. The CDR3 here is CASSLGLGGTSYNEQFF. The CDR3 nucleotides read TGTGCCAGCAGCTTAGGGTTGGGGGGGACCTCCTACAATGAGCAGTTCTTC. Using reference TRBV11-2 and TRBJ2-1 for the parts outside the CDR3, the full variable domain is EAGVAQSPRYKIIEKRQSVAFWCNPISGHATLYWYQQILGQGPKLLIQFQNNGVVDDSQLPKDRFSAERLKGVDSTLKIQPAKLEDSAVYLCASSLGLGGTSYNEQFFGPGTRLTVL.

As DNA, the CDR3 is TGTGCCAGCAGCCTTCGACCGGACAGGGTTTCCTACGAGCAGTACTTC. Protein: CASSLRPDRVSYEQYF. This chain connects TRBV14 to TRBJ2-7; 8 bases are shared with TRBD1. Germline trimming cut 4 bases from V and 1 base from J; bases unmatched to any gene: 9. Germline values: CDR1 SGHDN, CDR2 FVKESK. The CDR3 sequence is 16 residues long.

The rearrangement links TRBV19 to TRBJ2-5; TRBD1 matches 9 bases. The CDR3 runs 14 residues. The V and J ends lost 4 bases and 5 bases, in that order; junction bases with no gene match: 5. Germline assignment: CDR1 LNHDA and CDR2 SQIVND (reference sequence). The DNA for the CDR3 is TGTGCCAGTAGTAACAGGGGGCGCGCGGAGACCCAGTACTTC. This sequence encodes CASSNRGRAETQYF.

The chain combines TRBV6-5 with TRBJ1-2; tentative D call: TRBD1 (5 bases). V was shortened by 6 bases and J by 7 bases, with 15 bases between the two germline ends. The CDR3 is made up of 13 amino acids. CDR1 is MNHEY and CDR2 is SVGAGI in the germline V gene. In nucleotides, the CDR3 is TGTGCCAGCAGACCCTCGGGGGATCCTGGCTACACCTTC. It encodes CASRPSGDPGYTF.

The chain is built from TRBV13 and TRBJ2-1, with 9 nucleotides matching TRBD2. Germline lookup yields CDR1 PRHDT and CDR2 FYEKMQ (reference sequence). The length of the CDR3 is 16 residues. Trimming removed 5 bases from V and 6 bases from J; junction bases left unmatched: 11. The CDR3 here is CASSNTGTSFVNEQFF. The CDR3 nucleotides read TGTGCCAGCAGCAACACCGGGACTAGCTTTGTCAATGAGCAGTTCTTC. Combining the CDR3 with reference TRBV13 and TRBJ2-1 gives the whole variable domain AAGVIQSPRHLIKEKRETATLKCYPIPRHDTVYWYQQGPGQDPQFLISFYEKMQSDKGSIPDRFSAQQFSDYHSELNMSSLELGDSALYFCASSNTGTSFVNEQFFGPGTRLTVL.

The CDR3 DNA reads TGTGCCAGCAAAATACAGGGGAGCACTGAAGCTTTCTTT. Translating gives CASKIQGSTEAFF. This chain joins TRBV6-5 and TRBJ1-1, with 7 bases matching TRBD1. Trimming took 7 bases from V and 4 from J; bases not matched to a gene: 6. CDR1 and CDR2 (germline): MNHEY, SVGAGI. The CDR3 covers 13 residues.